This T cell receptor beta chain was retrieved from a study of T cells in Graves' hyperthyroidism and ophthalmopathy. General observations from the study: Expanded thyroid clonotypes (above 0.001) were mostly also found in blood.

From RNA transcripts, TCR beta CDR3 regions were amplified. With the HTBI primer set, the TCR CDR3 went through a first round of RT-PCR. TCRdb analysed the multiplex PCR reads with MiXCR anew, one entry per CDR3 protein. Of over 650,000 distinct CDR3 sequences in the sample, roughly 46% were seen once. There are many counts of this clonotype. Its matching antigen is unknown. Germline V gene lookup returns CDR1 SEHNR and CDR2 FQNEAQ (reference sequence). V shed 5 bases and J shed 2 bases, with 6 bases lying between them. The CDR3 runs to 12 residues. The J gene is TRBJ2-5, the V gene TRBV7-9; D gene unclear. The origin of this receptor is an adult man with Graves' disease, either hyperthyroidism or ophthalmopathy (not recorded which). The sequencing input was peripheral blood or thyroid tissue (not recorded which). In nucleotides, the CDR3 is TGTGCCAGCAGCCAATCACAAGAGACCCAGTACTTC. Protein sequence: CASSQSQETQYF.